A single sample is the source of the 18 T cell receptor beta chains below, sequenced in a study of T cell responses to AZD1222 COVID-19 vaccine. Measured with immunoSEQ multiplex PCR; TCRdb has only the in-frame clones, and not every one. The table records approximately 160,000 clones, 94% of them present only once. The specimen was peripheral blood, collected 28 days after the second AZD1222 dose. The receptors shown here come from an adult who received the AZD1222 COVID-19 vaccine.

The V call is TRBV18, the J call TRBJ1-2; weak D call: TRBD1 (5 bases). Between the trimmed V and J ends, which lost 2 bases and 1 base, there was a span of 17 bases. This CDR3 comprises 17 residues. CDR1 is KGHSH, CDR2 LQKENI, per germline. Here the CDR3 reads CASSPSGRDRINYGYTF. The CDR3 bases are TGTGCCAGCTCACCATCAGGCCGGGACCGAATTAACTATGGCTACACCTTC.

A few counts support this clone. The gene calls are TRBV4-1 and TRBJ1-6; the D gene is possibly TRBD1 (6 bases). The CDR3 is made up of 16 amino acids. Trimming cost V 0 bases and J 9 bases, with 15 bases left between them. Germline V gene lookup returns CDR1 MGHRA and CDR2 YSYEKL. CDR3 sequence: CASSQDLGGVVSPLHF. In nucleotides, the CDR3 is TGCGCCAGCAGCCAAGATCTAGGGGGAGTTGTTTCACCCCTCCACTTT.

The V and J genes are TRBV20-1 and TRBJ2-7; D call uncertain. CDR1 is DFQATT and CDR2 is SNEGSKA in the germline V gene (reference sequence). CDR3 length: 12 residues. V was trimmed by 3 bases and J by 3 bases, leaving 9 bases between them. The CDR3 is CSASGRFYEQYF. The CDR3 bases are TGCAGTGCTAGTGGGCGCTTCTACGAGCAGTACTTC.

This rearrangement joins TRBV7-6 to TRBJ2-1; 11 bases align to TRBD2. Germline-derived CDR1 and CDR2 are SGHVS and FNYEAQ. There are 15 residues in the CDR3. V lost 2 bases and J lost 9; bases outside the gene matches: 6. The CDR3 is CASSLSLAGGTEQFF. CDR3 nucleotides: TGTGCCAGCAGCTTAAGCCTAGCGGGAGGCACTGAGCAGTTCTTC.

The chain joins TRBV4-1 to TRBJ1-5; D perhaps matches TRBD1 (5 bases). The CDR3 sequence is 17 residues long. Germline V gene data show CDR1 as MGHRA and CDR2 as YSYEKL. The V end lost 0 bases, the J end lost 4 bases, and 16 bases lay between the germline ends. CDR3 coding DNA: TGCGCCAGCAGCCAAGAGGTCCGGCAGGGTGGGAATCAGCCCCAGCATTTT. Translated, it gives CASSQEVRQGGNQPQHF.

CDR3 amino acids: CASSEGVLGPEAFF. In nucleotides, the CDR3 is TGTGCCAGCAGTGAAGGGGTCCTGGGCCCTGAAGCTTTCTTT. The chain recombines TRBV2 with TRBJ1-1; D uncertain. The CDR3 consists of 14 residues. V was cut by 1 base and J by 6 bases, with 12 bases left in between. CDR1 is SNHLY and CDR2 is FYNNEI in the germline V gene.

This sequence joins TRBV5-1 and TRBJ2-1; 8 nucleotides match TRBD1. Germline trimming cut 7 bases from V and 5 bases from J; bases unmatched to any gene: 5. Germline CDR1 is SGHRS and CDR2 is YFSETQ. This CDR3 contains 13 residues. The DNA of the CDR3 is TGCGCCAGCGGCAGGGGGCTGGACAATGAGCAGTTCTTC. Encoded protein: CASGRGLDNEQFF.

This rearrangement joins TRBV7-2 to TRBJ2-7; 16 nucleotides line up with TRBD2. J gave up 3 bases and V 8 bases, and 7 bases lay outside the gene matches. The germline V gene has CDR1 SGHTA and CDR2 FQGNSA. The length of the CDR3 is 16 residues. The CDR3 loop is CASGGTSGRADYEQYF. CDR3 coding DNA: TGTGCCAGCGGGGGGACTAGCGGGAGGGCCGACTACGAGCAGTACTTC.

The rearrangement uses TRBV6-5 and TRBJ1-1; no clear D gene. The V and J ends lost 7 bases and 3 bases respectively, with 12 bases between them. The germline CDR1 and CDR2 sequences are MNHEY and SVGAGI. This CDR3 has 13 amino acids. The DNA for the CDR3 is TGTGCCAGCATTTCCGAGGTACACACTGAAGCTTTCTTT. Residues: CASISEVHTEAFF.

This clone appeared a single time. J is TRBJ2-2 and V is TRBV5-1; D is uncertain. Germline CDR1 reads SGHRS; CDR2 reads YFSETQ. Deletions cut 3 bases from V and 0 bases from J, with 15 bases between. This CDR3 contains 17 residues. The CDR3 sequence is CASSSIVLTANTGELFF. CDR3 in DNA: TGCGCCAGCAGCTCCATCGTTTTGACCGCGAACACCGGGGAGCTGTTTTTT. Filled out from reference TRBV5-1 and TRBJ2-2, the complete variable domain reads KAGVTQTPRYLIKTRGQQVTLSCSPISGHRSVSWYQQTPGQGLQFLFEYFSETQRNKGNFPGRFSGRQFSNSRSEMNVSTLELGDSALYLCASSSIVLTANTGELFFGEGSRLTVL.

The chain recombines TRBV28 with TRBJ2-7; 7 bases are a match to TRBD1. The CDR3 spans 18 residues. With 2 bases clipped from V and 0 bases from J, the junction kept 13 bases outside the gene matches. The germline V gene has CDR1 MDHEN and CDR2 SYDVKM. The CDR3 reads CASSLGWVWGQSSYEQYF. The CDR3 DNA reads as TGTGCCAGCAGTTTAGGATGGGTTTGGGGACAGAGCTCCTACGAGCAGTACTTC.

This chain joins TRBV5-6 and TRBJ2-7; D is possibly TRBD1 (6 bases). Trimming removed 3 bases at V and 2 bases at J, with 12 bases between. The germline CDR1 and CDR2 sequences are SGHDT and YYEEEE. This CDR3 is built from 14 residues. For the CDR3, the DNA is TGTGCCAGCAGCTCTGAGACAGGACCCTACGAGCAGTACTTC. Translating gives CASSSETGPYEQYF.

This clone has a single count. This chain uses TRBV12-3 or TRBV12-4 with TRBJ1-4; D ambiguous. V lost 5 bases to trimming and J lost 5 bases, with 9 bases between them. The CDR3 spans 13 residues. The CDR3 DNA reads as TGTGCCAGCAGTGATATGGGAAATGAAAAACTGTTTTTT. Translating it yields CASSDMGNEKLFF.

V is TRBV6-5 and J is TRBJ1-1; possible D gene TRBD1, 6 bases. V was trimmed by 4 bases and J by 4 bases, leaving 10 bases between them. Germline CDR1 reads MNHEY; CDR2 reads SVGAGI. This CDR3 has 13 amino acids. For the CDR3, the DNA is TGTGCCAGCAGTTCGAACAGGGTCACTGAAGCTTTCTTT. Its translation: CASSSNRVTEAFF.

The chain carries TRBV28 and TRBJ1-2; perhaps TRBD1 as D (6 bases). This CDR3 region has 13 residues. Germline V gives CDR1 MDHEN, CDR2 SYDVKM. V was pared by 10 bases and J by 3 bases, with 15 bases between. CDR3 protein: CATQRTEDYGYTF. Written as DNA, the CDR3 is TGTGCCACCCAGAGGACAGAAGACTATGGCTACACCTTC.

The chain recombines TRBV5-1 with TRBJ2-3, with no clear D. V lost 0 bases, J lost 2 bases, and 10 bases lay in between. Per germline, CDR1 SGHRS and CDR2 YFSETQ. The CDR3 has 15 amino acids. CDR3 sequence (DNA): TGCGCCAGCAGCTTGGAGGTACGCCCCACAGATACGCAGTATTTT. Its translation is CASSLEVRPTDTQYF. The variable domain in full, completed from reference TRBV5-1 and TRBJ2-3, reads KAGVTQTPRYLIKTRGQQVTLSCSPISGHRSVSWYQQTPGQGLQFLFEYFSETQRNKGNFPGRFSGRQFSNSRSEMNVSTLELGDSALYLCASSLEVRPTDTQYFGPGTRLTVL.

J is TRBJ2-3 and V is TRBV7-6; weak D call: TRBD1 (6 bases). Germline V gene sequence: CDR1 SGHVS, CDR2 FNYEAQ. The CDR3 has 15 residues. Trimming cost V 5 bases and J 0 bases, with 12 bases left between them. The CDR3 region has the DNA TGTGCCAGCAGCCAGGGGATGGGAAGCACAGATACGCAGTATTTT. Translating gives CASSQGMGSTDTQYF. Filled out from reference TRBV7-6 and TRBJ2-3, the complete variable domain reads GAGVSQSPRYKVTKRGQDVALRCDPISGHVSLYWYRQALGQGPEFLTYFNYEAQQDKSGLPNDRFSAERPEGSISTLTIQRTEQRDSAMYRCASSQGMGSTDTQYFGPGTRLTVL.

The chain recombines TRBV11-2 with TRBJ2-7; maybe TRBD1 (6 bases). The V and J ends lost 1 base and 2 bases respectively, with 9 bases between them. CDR3 length: 14 amino acids. The V gene's germline CDR1 is SGHAT and CDR2 FQNNGV. CDR3 coding DNA: TGTGCCAGCAGCTTAGTTAGGGGGACCTACGAGCAGTACTTC. It yields the protein CASSLVRGTYEQYF.